The rows below give T cell receptor beta chains drawn from one sample of a study of T-cell reconstitution after alpha-beta-depleted transplantation in children. Each CDR3 protein gets one entry after TCRdb re-called the PCR reads with MiXCR. The sample shows hundreds of thousands of distinct CDR3 sequences, approximately 17% of them seen only once. Sequences were derived from PBMCs from the stem cell graft donor, sampled from the stem cell graft. These receptors came from a human donor who donated a stem cell graft to a child with acute myeloid leukemia. Both conserved end residues are part of each CDR3. A D gene is named only where the DNA matches it firmly. Clone sizes are given selectively: once, few, many, or a class where the clone is expanded.

.	.	TRBJ2-7	TRBV24-1	TGTGCCACCAGTGCTTCGGGTAGCTCCTACGAGCAGTACTTC	CATSASGSSYEQYF
many	.	TRBJ1-5	TRBV20-1	TGCAGTGCTACCCGAGGACAAGCTTATCAGCCCCAGCATTTT	CSATRGQAYQPQHF
few	.	TRBJ2-4	TRBV20-1	TGCAGTGCTAGAGATCCCCTCGATGGCGGCATTCAGTACTTC	CSARDPLDGGIQYF
many	.	TRBJ1-4	TRBV20-1	TGCAGTGCTAACCCCCTCGACAGAGAAAAACTGTTTTTT	CSANPLDREKLFF
many	.	TRBJ1-2	TRBV7-2	TGTGCCAGCAGTTCCCGGCAGGGAACTAACTATGGCTACACCTTC	CASSSRQGTNYGYTF
few	TRBD1	TRBJ1-2	TRBV20-1	TGCAGTGCTAGTCGCCAGGGGGCGCTTCACTATGGCTACACCTTC	CSASRQGALHYGYTF
few	.	TRBJ2-7	TRBV5-1	TGCGCCAGCAGCTTGGAAACCGGGACGGCCAAAGGGGATCAGTACTTC	CASSLETGTAKGDQYF
many	TRBD2	TRBJ2-1	TRBV7-8	TGCGCCGGCGCGGGGGACCACAATGAGCAGTTCTTC	CAGAGDHNEQFF
.	TRBD2	TRBJ2-3	TRBV20-1	TGCAGTGCTAGAGATCAAGGACTAGGTGGATCCCCAGATACGCAGTATTTT	CSARDQGLGGSPDTQYF
many	.	TRBJ2-7	TRBV5-6	TGTGCCAGCAGCTTGGCATTTCCCTCTGAGCAGTACTTC	CASSLAFPSEQYF
few	.	TRBJ1-2	TRBV18	TGTGCCAGCTCACCATGGGATTCAGCCTCTAACTATGGCTACACCTTC	CASSPWDSASNYGYTF
few	.	TRBJ2-7	TRBV6-2/TRBV6-3	TGTGCCAGCTCTGATTCCCTGCGCGAGCAGTACTTC	CASSDSLREQYF
few	TRBD1	TRBJ1-2	TRBV2	TGTGCCATTAGACAGGGAGATGGCTACACCTTC	CAIRQGDGYTF
many	.	TRBJ1-1	TRBV4-3	TGCGCCAGCAGCCAAGACGGGGGCAAGACTGAAGCTTTCTTT	CASSQDGGKTEAFF
few	TRBD1	TRBJ1-1	TRBV12-3/TRBV12-4	TGTGCCAGCAGCCCCGGGACAGTAGCTGAAGCTTTCTTT	CASSPGTVAEAFF
once	.	TRBJ2-7	TRBV15	TGTGCCACCAGCAGACCCAATTCTGGGTACGAGCAGTACTTC	CATSRPNSGYEQYF
few	.	TRBJ1-2	TRBV6-2/TRBV6-3	TGTGCCAGCGATCGGACAGCTAACTATGGCTACACCTTC	CASDRTANYGYTF
many	TRBD1	TRBJ1-2	TRBV20-1	TGCAGTGCTAGAGAAGGGGGCTTCAGCAATTATGGCTACACCTTC	CSAREGGFSNYGYTF
many	.	TRBJ1-1	TRBV15	TGTGCCACCAGCAGAGCCCGCGTATTGGAAGCTTTCTTT	CATSRARVLEAFF
many	TRBD2	TRBJ2-3	TRBV6-1	TGTGCCAGCAGTGAAGACGGCCTAGCGGACCGCACAGATACGCAGTATTTT	CASSEDGLADRTDTQYF
many	.	TRBJ2-2	TRBV4-3	TGCGCCAGCAGCCAAGATAGGGCGTCCGGGGAGCTGTTTTTT	CASSQDRASGELFF
.	.	TRBJ2-7	TRBV21-1	TGTGCCAGCAGCGCCCACAGGGGAACTTTCGAGCAGTACTTC	CASSAHRGTFEQYF